The 23 T cell receptor delta chains presented below share a single source sample, sequenced in a study of gamma-delta chains in newborns, infants, children. TCRdb re-called the reads through CATT. Here the sample spans around 3,500 delta-chain clones, around 0.3% being singletons. The specimen was blood. The receptors were gathered from a child who was a newborn, infant or young child, either healthy, febrile or measles-vaccinated (not recorded which).

About this clone: A far larger clone is off by one base, so a read error is likely. Other DNA sequences of this sample code for an identical CDR3. The rearrangement links TRDV1 to TRDJ2, with TRDD2 matching over 8 bases. Germline assignment: CDR1 TSWWSYY and CDR2 QGS. The CDR3 loop spans 24 amino acids. The CDR3 DNA is TGTGCTCTTGGGGATCTTCCTACGAGGGCTAAGCTCACACTTTTAGAAGCTTTGACGGCACAACTCTTCTTT. It specifies CALGDLPTRAKLTLLEALTAQLFF.

As for this clone: The protein TCRdb lists belongs to a much larger clone and differs from this DNA's translation at residue 11, which points to a read error; the protein shown is made from the DNA. The chain couples TRDV2 to TRDJ3, with 12 bases fitting TRDD3. The CDR3 contains 20 residues. Germline CDR1 GEAIGNYY, CDR2 EKD. Trimming took 4 bases from V and 1 from J; bases not matched to a gene: 10. For the CDR3, the DNA is TGTGCCTGTGATCCCGTGCTGGGGGATACGATTTCCTGGGACACCCGACAGATGTTTTTC. Protein product: CACDPVLGDTISWDTRQMFF.

This clone appeared many times. One base separates it from a far larger clone, so it is likely a read error. Other DNA sequences in the sample encode the same CDR3. The J gene is TRDJ2, the V gene TRAV29/DV5, with 12 nucleotides matching TRDD3. The CDR3 has 16 residues. Germline V gene data show CDR1 as NSMFDY and CDR2 as ISSIKDK. V was clipped by 0 bases and J by 8 bases; unmatched bases: 8. The CDR3: CAASEVGLGDTAQLFF. CDR3 bases: TGTGCAGCAAGCGAGGTCGGGCTGGGGGATACGGCACAACTCTTCTTT. The full variable domain, in which reference TRAV29/DV5 and TRDJ2 provide the parts outside the CDR3, is DQQVKQNSPSLSVQEGRISILNCDYTNSMFDYFLWYKKYPAEGPTFLISISSIKDKNEDGRFTVFLNKSAKHLSLHIVPSQPGDSAVYFCAASEVGLGDTAQLFFGKGTQLIVEP.

There are a few counts of this clone. The mismatch at residue 15 between this DNA's translation and the TCRdb protein of a much larger clone likely reflects a read error; the protein shown is translated from the DNA. The chain combines TRDV2 with TRDJ3; 9 bases are a match to TRDD3. The CDR3 is 17 amino acids. CDR1 is GEAIGNYY, CDR2 EKD, per germline. The CDR3 protein is CACDILGDSWDTRQTFF. The CDR3 nucleotides read TGTGCCTGTGACATACTGGGGGACTCCTGGGACACCCGACAGACGTTTTTC.

This clone came up a few times. TCRdb pairs this DNA with a much larger clone's protein that differs at residue 4, likely a read error; the protein shown was translated from the DNA. The chain is built from TRAV29/DV5 and TRDJ2, with 9 nucleotides matching TRDD3. V was pared by 4 bases and J by 5 bases, with 12 bases of the junction left unmatched. Germline V gives CDR1 NSMFDY, CDR2 ISSIKDK. This CDR3 region has 16 residues. CDR3 bases: TGTGCAGCAGGCGAGGTCGGGCTGGGGGATACAGCACAACTCTTCTTT. Its protein product is CAAGEVGLGDTAQLFF.

This clone was counted only a few times. One base separates it from a far larger clone, so it is likely a read error. Other DNA sequences in the same sample also yield this CDR3. The chain uses TRDV2 and TRDJ1; D might be TRDD3 (6 bases). CDR1 and CDR2 (germline): GEAIGNYY, EKD. The CDR3 runs 14 residues. This CDR3 is CACDKLGGTDKLIF. The CDR3 nucleotides are TGTGCCTGTGACAAGTTGGGGGGCACCGATAAGCTCATCTTT.

Concerning this clone: This DNA's translation differs at residue 9 from TCRdb's protein, which comes from a much larger clone; a read error is likely, and the protein shown is translated from the DNA. The chain has TRDV2 and TRDJ3; 7 bases match TRDD3. The CDR3 is made up of 18 amino acids. J lost 2 bases, V lost 2 bases, and 8 bases had no gene match. The germline gives CDR1 GEAIGNYY, CDR2 EKD. The CDR3 DNA reads TGTGCCTGTGACAAAGTACTGGGGTATACCTGGGACACCCGACAGATGTTTTTC. As protein: CACDKVLGYTWDTRQMFF.

As for this clone: This may be a read error: a much more frequent sequence differs by one nucleotide. The chain is built from TRDV2 and TRDJ3; 10 bases are shared with TRDD3. Germline V gene sequence: CDR1 GEAIGNYY, CDR2 EKD. This CDR3 has 19 residues. CDR3 amino acids: CACDILGDSPSWDTRQVFF. In DNA, the CDR3 is TGTGCCTGTGACATACTGGGGGATTCCCCCTCCTGGGACACCCGACAGGTGTTTTTC.

For this clone: A read error likely explains why the TCRdb protein, taken from a much larger clone, differs from this DNA's translation at residue 9; the protein shown is translated from the DNA. The chain links TRDV2 to TRDJ2, with 7 nucleotides matching TRDD3. The CDR3 is 18 amino acids. V was pared by 3 bases and J by 0 bases, with 12 bases of the junction left unmatched. Germline assignment: CDR1 GEAIGNYY and CDR2 EKD. CDR3 nucleotide sequence: TGTGCCTGTGACGGATTACTGGGGTATAAGGCTTTGACAGCACAACTCTTCTTT. It yields the protein CACDGLLGYKALTAQLFF.

With respect to this clone: TCRdb pairs this DNA with a much larger clone's protein that differs at residue 12, likely a read error; the protein shown was translated from the DNA. Other DNA sequences in this sample translate to the same CDR3. The V gene is TRDV2, the J gene TRDJ3, with 8 bases fitting TRDD3. CDR3 length: 19 amino acids. Germline V gene sequence: CDR1 GEAIGNYY, CDR2 EKD. The CDR3 DNA reads TGTGCCTGTGACAAAGTACTGGGGGGGAGCTCCCGGGACACCCGACAGATGTTTTTC. Residues: CACDKVLGGSSRDTRQMFF.

This clone was seen a few times. This likely traces to a read error, being one base from a far larger clone. The sample carries other DNA sequences with the same CDR3. The chain joins TRDV2 to TRDJ2, with 8 bases matching TRDD3. The CDR3 has 18 amino acids. Per the germline V gene, CDR1 is GEAIGNYY and CDR2 is EKD. CDR3 in amino acids: CACDTVLGGLALTAQLFF. CDR3 DNA sequence: TGTGCCTGCGACACCGTACTGGGGGGCCTAGCTTTGACAGCACAACTCTTCTTT.

This clone has a handful of counts. TCRdb's entry gives the protein of a much larger clone, which mismatches this DNA's translation at residue 11, likely from a read error; the protein reported here is translated from the DNA. The chain uses TRDV1 and TRDJ3; perhaps TRDD3 as D (5 bases). The length of the CDR3 is 16 residues. Looked up from germline, CDR1 is TSWWSYY and CDR2 is QGS. The CDR3 here is CALGVPYSWDPRQMFF. For the CDR3, the DNA is TGTGCTCTTGGGGTCCCGTACTCCTGGGACCCCCGACAGATGTTTTTC.

This clone has more than one count but fewer than ten. The protein given by TCRdb reflects a much larger clone and differs at residue 12 from this DNA's translation, likely from a read error; the protein shown is the DNA's translation. The chain uses TRDV2 and TRDJ3; a possible D gene is TRDD3 (5 bases). This CDR3 is built from 19 residues. Germline V gene lookup returns CDR1 GEAIGNYY and CDR2 EKD. The CDR3 DNA sequence: TGTGCCTGTGACACCGGAAGGGATTCAAGCTCCTTGGACACCCGACAGATGTTTTTC. Residues: CACDTGRDSSSLDTRQMFF.

This clone was observed a handful of times. The chain combines TRDV2 with TRDJ3; 8 bases map to TRDD3. The CDR3 contains 19 residues. Trimming cost V 1 base and J 0 bases; bases outside gene matches: 7. CDR1 and CDR2 (germline): GEAIGNYY, EKD. The DNA for the CDR3 is TGTGCCTGTGACACTGGGGGATCCGGAACCTCCTGGGACACCCGACAGATGTTTTTC. Translated, it gives CACDTGGSGTSWDTRQMFF.

This clone was seen a few times. A single base is all that separates this from a far larger clone, so a read error is likely. Other DNA variants within this sample encode the same CDR3. The rearrangement joins TRDV2 to TRDJ3; TRDD3 aligns across 11 bases. Germline V gives CDR1 GEAIGNYY, CDR2 EKD. CDR3 length: 19 residues. CDR3 sequence reads: CACDTVLGDSSWDTRQMFF. The DNA for the CDR3 is TGTGCCTGCGACACCGTACTGGGGGATAGCTCCTGGGACACCCGACAGATGTTTTTC.

Worth noting for this clone: The protein that TCRdb holds for this DNA derives from a much larger clone and differs from the translated DNA at residue 11, which likely indicates a read error; the protein shown here is translated from the DNA. The rearrangement links TRDV2 to TRDJ3; 8 nucleotides line up with TRDD3. The V gene's germline CDR1 is GEAIGNYY and CDR2 EKD. The CDR3 consists of 21 residues. V shed 1 base and J 0 bases; nucleotides not matched to a gene: 13. The CDR3 nucleotides are TGTGCCTGTGACACGCCGGGGGATAGAGGAGTGGGCTCCTGGGACACCCGACAGATGTTTTTC. The encoded protein is CACDTPGDRGVGSWDTRQMFF.

This clone was counted a few times. The protein recorded in TCRdb matches a much larger clone and deviates from this DNA's translation at residue 7, suggesting a read error; the protein here is obtained by translating the DNA. The V gene is TRDV2, the J gene TRDJ3; tentatively, D is TRDD3 (5 bases). V dropped 3 bases and J dropped 0 bases, with 17 bases sitting between them. The CDR3 contains 19 residues. The V gene's germline CDR1 is GEAIGNYY and CDR2 EKD. The CDR3 is CACDPPQGVSSWDTRQMFF. The CDR3 region has the DNA TGTGCCTGTGACCCTCCCCAGGGGGTGAGCTCCTGGGACACCCGACAGATGTTTTTC.

As to this clone: Given a far larger clone just one base away, this is likely a sequencing read error. The identical CDR3 is also encoded by other nucleotide sequences in the sample. The chain carries TRDV2 and TRDJ3; 7 nucleotides align to TRDD3. In germline, CDR1 is GEAIGNYY, CDR2 EKD. This CDR3 comprises 19 residues. The V and J ends lost 0 bases and 1 base, in that order; junction bases with no gene match: 8. In nucleotides, the CDR3 is TGTGCCTGTGACACCGCAGGATACGCCAGGTCCTGGGACACCCGACAGATGTTTTTC. Translation gives CACDTAGYARSWDTRQMFF.

Points on this clone: TCRdb's protein, taken from a much larger clone, differs from this DNA's translation at residue 13, likely owing to a read error; the protein displayed comes from the DNA. V usage is TRDV3 and J usage is TRDJ2; the match to TRDD3 covers 11 bases. Germline CDR1 and CDR2: TVYSNPD and GDNSRS (reference sequence). The ends lost 1 base at V and 1 base at J; junction bases unmatched: 17. This CDR3 contains 20 residues. The chain's CDR3 is CAFTGQVGDTQGLLTAQLFF. CDR3 DNA sequence: TGTGCCTTTACCGGTCAGGTGGGGGATACGCAAGGGCTTTTGACAGCACAACTCTTCTTT.

By share, this clone ranks as medium-sized. A far larger clone differs by one base, so this is likely a read error. The chain has TRAV29/DV5 and TRDJ2; 7 positions match TRDD3. CDR3 length equals 16 residues. Germline CDR1 and CDR2: NSMFDY and ISSIKDK. After removal of 0 bases from V and 5 bases from J, the junction contained 10 bases not matched to a gene. CDR3 in amino acids: CAASEVGLGGTAQLFF. The CDR3 DNA reads TGTGCAGCAAGCGAGGTCGGGCTGGGGGGTACAGCACAACTCTTCTTT.

Points on this clone: The protein TCRdb lists belongs to a much larger clone and differs from this DNA's translation at residue 7, which points to a read error; the protein shown is made from the DNA. V usage is TRDV2 and J usage is TRDJ3; D uncertain. CDR1 and CDR2 from the germline V gene are GEAIGNYY and EKD. The CDR3 consists of 18 residues. Trimming shortened V by 1 base and J by 0 bases, and 12 bases separated the two germline ends. CDR3 loop: CACDTWRPSSWDTRQMFF. The CDR3 bases are TGTGCCTGTGACACTTGGAGACCTAGCTCCTGGGACACCCGACAGATGTTTTTC.

By share, this clone ranks as large. The identical CDR3 is also encoded by other nucleotide sequences in the sample. The chain uses TRDV1 and TRDJ3; 7 bases map to TRDD3. Trimming cost V 1 base and J 0 bases; bases outside gene matches: 9. The CDR3 runs to 20 residues. Germline V CDR1 and CDR2: TSWWSYY, QGS. The CDR3 region has the DNA TGTGCTCTTGGGGAACGAACCTGGGGGCCCCCCTCCTGGGACACCCGACAGATGTTTTTC. It translates to CALGERTWGPPSWDTRQMFF.

Concerning this clone: This likely traces to a read error, being one base from a far larger clone. The same CDR3 arises from other DNA sequences in this sample as well. CDR3 in DNA: TGTGCCTGTGACGCAACTCCCGGTACTGGGGGTTTCGCTTTGACAGCACAACTCTTCTTT. It encodes CACDATPGTGGFALTAQLFF. This rearrangement joins TRDV2 to TRDJ2, with 8 bases fitting TRDD3. The V and J ends lost 3 bases and 0 bases, in that order; junction bases with no gene match: 17. Looked up from germline, CDR1 is GEAIGNYY and CDR2 is EKD. CDR3 length: 20 amino acids.